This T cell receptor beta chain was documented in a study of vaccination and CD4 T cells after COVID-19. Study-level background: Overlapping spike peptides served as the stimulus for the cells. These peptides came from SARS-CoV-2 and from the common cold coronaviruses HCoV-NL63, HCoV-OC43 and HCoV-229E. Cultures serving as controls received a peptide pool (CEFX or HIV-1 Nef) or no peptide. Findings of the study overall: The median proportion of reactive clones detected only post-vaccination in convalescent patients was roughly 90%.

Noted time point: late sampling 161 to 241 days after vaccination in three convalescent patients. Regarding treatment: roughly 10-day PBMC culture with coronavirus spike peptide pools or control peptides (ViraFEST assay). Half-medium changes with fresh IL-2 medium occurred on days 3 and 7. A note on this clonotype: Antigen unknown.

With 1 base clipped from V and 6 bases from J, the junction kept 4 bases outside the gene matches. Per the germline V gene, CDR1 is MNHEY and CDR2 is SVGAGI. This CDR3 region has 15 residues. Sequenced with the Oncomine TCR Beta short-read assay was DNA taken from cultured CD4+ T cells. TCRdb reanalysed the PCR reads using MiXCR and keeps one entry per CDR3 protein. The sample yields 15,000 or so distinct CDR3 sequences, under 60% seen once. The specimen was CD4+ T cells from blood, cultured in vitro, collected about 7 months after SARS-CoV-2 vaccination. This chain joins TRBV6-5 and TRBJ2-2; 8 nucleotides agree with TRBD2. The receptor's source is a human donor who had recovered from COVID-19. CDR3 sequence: CASSYFREGAGELFF. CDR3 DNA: TGTGCCAGCAGTTACTTCCGGGAGGGCGCCGGGGAGCTGTTTTTT.